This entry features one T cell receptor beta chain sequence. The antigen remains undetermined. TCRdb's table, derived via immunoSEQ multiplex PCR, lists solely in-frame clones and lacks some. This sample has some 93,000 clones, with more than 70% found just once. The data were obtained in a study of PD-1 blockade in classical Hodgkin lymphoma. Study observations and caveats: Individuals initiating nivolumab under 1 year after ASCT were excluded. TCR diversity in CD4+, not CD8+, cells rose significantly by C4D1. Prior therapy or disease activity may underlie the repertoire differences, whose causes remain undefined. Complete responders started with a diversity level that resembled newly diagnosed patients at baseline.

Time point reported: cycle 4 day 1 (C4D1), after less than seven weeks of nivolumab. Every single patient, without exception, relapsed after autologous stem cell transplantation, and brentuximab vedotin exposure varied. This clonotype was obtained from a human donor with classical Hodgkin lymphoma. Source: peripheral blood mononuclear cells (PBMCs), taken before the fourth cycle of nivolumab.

The CDR3 coding sequence is TGTGCCAGCAATAAGGGACTAGGGGAGGAGACCCAGTACTTC. It specifies CASNKGLGEETQYF. This chain uses TRBV6-6 with TRBJ2-5; TRBD2 matches at 8 bases. The CDR3 runs to 14 residues. Trimming at V came to 7 bases and at J to 5 bases, leaving 9 bases not matched to a gene. Germline CDR1 is MNHNY and CDR2 is SVGAGI (reference sequence).